This T cell receptor (beta chain) was sequenced in a study of blood T cell repertoires in COVID-19. Overall study: PBMCs, B-cell-depleted T cells, or T cells were the source of the cDNA or gDNA that made up the material.

In the authors' workflow: It was from reference gene primer amplification that nucleated cell counts were estimated. This table comes from immunoSEQ multiplex PCR, and its TCRdb copy is limited to in-frame clones, with some not included. V, J and clone size were drawn from that table, and D and trimming were deduced from the DNA. The table includes roughly 190,000 clones, roughly 84% detected once. Germline CDR1 and CDR2: KGHDR and SFDVKD. CDR3 length equals 14 residues. The J segment lost 5 bases and the V segment lost 6 bases, leaving 4 bases of the junction unmatched. This chain joins TRBV24-1 and TRBJ2-1; 9 bases are shared with TRBD2. This receptor was obtained from a human donor in a cohort sampled during active COVID-19. The specimen was peripheral blood. CDR3 protein: CATSSSGSHNEQFF. Here the CDR3 DNA reads TGTGCCACCAGTAGTAGCGGGAGCCACAATGAGCAGTTCTTC.